The 8 T cell receptor beta chains presented below share a single source sample, sequenced in a study of monozygotic twins with inflammatory bowel disease. TCRdb processed the 5' RACE reads again and assigns one entry to each CDR3 protein, with no DNA. The sample has under 150,000 distinct CDR3 sequences. The sequenced sample consisted of blood. These receptors were taken from a human donor with ulcerative colitis or Crohn's disease, or a healthy co-twin of an affected twin (not recorded which).

The chain carries TRBV3-1 and TRBJ2-5; the TRBD2 assignment by TCRdb is unverifiable without DNA. This CDR3 region has 17 residues. CDR1 LGHDT and CDR2 YNNKEL come from the germline V gene (reference sequence). The CDR3 spells CASSITGASGSAGTQYF.

The V gene is TRBV20-1, the J gene TRBJ2-4; the D call from TCRdb, TRBD1, cannot be confirmed without DNA. Germline V gene lookup returns CDR1 DFQATT and CDR2 SNEGSKA (reference sequence). The CDR3 spans 15 residues. CDR3 in amino acids: CSARETGGPKNIQYF.

CDR3 amino acids: CASSQGTSGVGETQYF. This chain connects TRBV4-1 to TRBJ2-5; checking the TCRdb D call of TRBD2 is not possible without DNA. The germline CDR1 and CDR2 sequences are MGHRA and YSYEKL. The CDR3 loop spans 16 amino acids.

The chain has TRBV19 and TRBJ1-3. This CDR3 is 15 amino acids long. Looked up from germline, CDR1 is LNHDA and CDR2 is SQIVND (reference sequence). The CDR3 loop reads CASTRPRSSGNTIYF.

This chain joins TRBV12-3 or TRBV12-4 and TRBJ1-1. CDR3 length: 13 residues. CDR3 residues: CASSLTAYTEAFF.

The chain couples TRBV20-1 to TRBJ2-1; TCRdb gives TRBD1 as the D gene, but with no DNA this cannot be confirmed. Germline V lookup: CDR1 DFQATT, CDR2 SNEGSKA (reference sequence). This CDR3 spans 11 amino acids. CDR3 region: CSAIGGSEQFF.

The genes are TRBV5-1 and TRBJ2-7; TCRdb names TRBD1, which stays unverified in the absence of DNA. The CDR3 spans 14 residues. Germline V gene lookup returns CDR1 SGHRS and CDR2 YFSETQ. CDR3 sequence: CASSQDSASNEQYF.

The V call is TRBV6-5, the J call TRBJ2-3; no DNA is available, so the TRBD2 call from TCRdb remains unchecked. CDR1 is MNHEY, CDR2 SVGAGI, per germline. The CDR3 length is 15 residues. The CDR3 is CASSYRGLPSDTQYF.